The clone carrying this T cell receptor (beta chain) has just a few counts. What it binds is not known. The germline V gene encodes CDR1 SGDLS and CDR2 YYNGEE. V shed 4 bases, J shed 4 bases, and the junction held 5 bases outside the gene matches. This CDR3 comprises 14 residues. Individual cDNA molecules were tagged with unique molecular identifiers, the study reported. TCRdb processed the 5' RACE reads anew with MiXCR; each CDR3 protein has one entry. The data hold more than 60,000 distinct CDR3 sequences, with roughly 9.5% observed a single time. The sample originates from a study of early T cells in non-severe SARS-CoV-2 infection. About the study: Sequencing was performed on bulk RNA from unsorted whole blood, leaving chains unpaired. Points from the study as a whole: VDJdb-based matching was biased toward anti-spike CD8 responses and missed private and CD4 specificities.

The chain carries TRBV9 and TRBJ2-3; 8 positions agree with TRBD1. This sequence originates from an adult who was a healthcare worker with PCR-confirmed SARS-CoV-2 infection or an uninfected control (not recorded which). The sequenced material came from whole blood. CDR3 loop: CASSPQTGADTQYF. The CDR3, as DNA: TGTGCCAGCAGCCCCCAGACAGGGGCAGATACGCAGTATTTT.